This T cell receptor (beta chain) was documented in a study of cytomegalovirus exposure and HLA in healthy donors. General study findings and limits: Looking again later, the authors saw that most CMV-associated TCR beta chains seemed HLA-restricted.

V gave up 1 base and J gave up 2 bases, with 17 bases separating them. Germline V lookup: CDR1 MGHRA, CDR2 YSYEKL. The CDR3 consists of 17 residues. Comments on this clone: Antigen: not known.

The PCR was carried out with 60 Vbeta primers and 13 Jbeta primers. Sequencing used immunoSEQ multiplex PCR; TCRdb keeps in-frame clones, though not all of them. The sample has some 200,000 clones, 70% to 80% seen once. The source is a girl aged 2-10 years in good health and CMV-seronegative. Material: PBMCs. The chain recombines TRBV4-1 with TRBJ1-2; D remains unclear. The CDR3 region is CASSQGPGRTQNYGYTF. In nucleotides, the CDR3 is TGCGCCAGCAGCCAAGGACCCGGGAGGACCCAAAACTATGGCTACACCTTC.